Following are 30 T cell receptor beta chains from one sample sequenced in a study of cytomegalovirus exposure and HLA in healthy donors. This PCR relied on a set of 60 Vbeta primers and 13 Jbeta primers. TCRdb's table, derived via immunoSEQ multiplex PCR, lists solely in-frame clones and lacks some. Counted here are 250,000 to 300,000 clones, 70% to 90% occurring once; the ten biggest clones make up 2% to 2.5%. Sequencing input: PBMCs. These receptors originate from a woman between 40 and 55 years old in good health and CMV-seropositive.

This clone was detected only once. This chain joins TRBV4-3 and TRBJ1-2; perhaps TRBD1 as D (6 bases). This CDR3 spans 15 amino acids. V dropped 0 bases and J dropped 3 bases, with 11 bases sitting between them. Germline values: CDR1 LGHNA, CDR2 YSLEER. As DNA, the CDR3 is TGCGCCAGCAGCCAAGATATAAACAGGGACTATGGCTACACCTTC. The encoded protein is CASSQDINRDYGYTF.

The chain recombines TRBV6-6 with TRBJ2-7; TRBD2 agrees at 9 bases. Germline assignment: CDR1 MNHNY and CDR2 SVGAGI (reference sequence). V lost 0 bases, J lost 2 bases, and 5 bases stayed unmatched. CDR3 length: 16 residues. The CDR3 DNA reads TGTGCCAGCAGTTACTCGGGGCGGGAGGGCCCCTACGAGCAGTACTTC. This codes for CASSYSGREGPYEQYF.

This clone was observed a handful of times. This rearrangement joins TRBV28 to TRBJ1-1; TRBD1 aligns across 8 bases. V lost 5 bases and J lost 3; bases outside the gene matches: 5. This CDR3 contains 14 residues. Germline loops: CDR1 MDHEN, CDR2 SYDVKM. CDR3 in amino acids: CASSLQGEYTEAFF. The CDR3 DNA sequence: TGTGCCAGCAGTCTACAGGGGGAGTACACTGAAGCTTTCTTT.

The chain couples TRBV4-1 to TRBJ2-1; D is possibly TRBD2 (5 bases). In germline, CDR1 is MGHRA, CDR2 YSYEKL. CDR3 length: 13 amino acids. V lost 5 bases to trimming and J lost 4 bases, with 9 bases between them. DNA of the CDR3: TGCGCCAGCAGCGGTTGGGAGTACAATGAGCAGTTCTTC. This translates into CASSGWEYNEQFF.

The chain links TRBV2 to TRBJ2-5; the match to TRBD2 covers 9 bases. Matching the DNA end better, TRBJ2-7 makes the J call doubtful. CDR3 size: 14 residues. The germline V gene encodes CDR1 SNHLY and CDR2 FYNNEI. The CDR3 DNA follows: TGTGCCAGCAGTGAGGTAGCGGGAGTCTACGAGCAGTACTTC. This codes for CASSEVAGVYEQYF.

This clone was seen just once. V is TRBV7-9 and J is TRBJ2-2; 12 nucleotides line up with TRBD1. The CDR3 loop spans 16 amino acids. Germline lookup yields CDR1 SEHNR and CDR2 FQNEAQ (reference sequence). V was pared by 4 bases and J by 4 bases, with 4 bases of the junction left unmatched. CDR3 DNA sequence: TGTGCCAGCAGCTCAGGGACAGGGGGCGGCACCGGGGAGCTGTTTTTT. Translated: CASSSGTGGGTGELFF.

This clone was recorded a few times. For the CDR3, the DNA is TGTGCCAGCAGCTTATTCGGGTTCGGTATCCCCTACGAGCAGTACTTC. Translating it yields CASSLFGFGIPYEQYF. The chain is built from TRBV5-4 and TRBJ2-7, with D uncertain. CDR1 and CDR2 (germline): SGHNT, YYREEE (reference sequence). The CDR3 covers 16 residues. Trimming removed 2 bases at V and 2 bases at J, with 17 bases between.

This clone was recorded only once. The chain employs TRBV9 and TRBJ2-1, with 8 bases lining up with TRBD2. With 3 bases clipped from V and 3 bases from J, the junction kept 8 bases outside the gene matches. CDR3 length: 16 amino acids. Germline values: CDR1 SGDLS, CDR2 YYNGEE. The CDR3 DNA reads TGTGCCAGCAGCGCCCAGCCGGGACTAGTCTACAATGAGCAGTTCTTC. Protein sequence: CASSAQPGLVYNEQFF.

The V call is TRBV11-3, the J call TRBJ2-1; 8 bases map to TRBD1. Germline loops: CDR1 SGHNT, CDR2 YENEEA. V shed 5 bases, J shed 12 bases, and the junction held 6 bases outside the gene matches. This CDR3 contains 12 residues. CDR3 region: CASSPRTGWQFF. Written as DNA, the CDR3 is TGTGCCAGCAGCCCCCGGACAGGGTGGCAGTTCTTC.

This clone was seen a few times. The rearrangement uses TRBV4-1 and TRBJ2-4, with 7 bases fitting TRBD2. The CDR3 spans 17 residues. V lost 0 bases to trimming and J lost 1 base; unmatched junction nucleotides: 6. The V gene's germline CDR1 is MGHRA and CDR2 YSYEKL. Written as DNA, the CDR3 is TGCGCCAGCAGCCAAGATTTGGGCGGGAGTGCCAAAAACATTCAGTACTTC. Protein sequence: CASSQDLGGSAKNIQYF.

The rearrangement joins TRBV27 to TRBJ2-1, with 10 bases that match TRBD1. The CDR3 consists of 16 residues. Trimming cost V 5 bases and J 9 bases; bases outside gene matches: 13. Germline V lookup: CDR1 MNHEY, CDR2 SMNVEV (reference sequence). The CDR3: CASSVWGTGAEGEQFF. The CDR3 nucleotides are TGTGCCAGCAGTGTCTGGGGGACAGGGGCTGAAGGTGAGCAGTTCTTC.

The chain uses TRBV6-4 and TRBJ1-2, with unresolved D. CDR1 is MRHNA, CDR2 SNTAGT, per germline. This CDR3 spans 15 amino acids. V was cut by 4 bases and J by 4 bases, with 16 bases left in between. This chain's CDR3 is CASSASSSSSYGYTF. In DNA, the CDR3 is TGTGCCAGCAGTGCCTCCTCTTCTAGTAGCTATGGCTACACCTTC.

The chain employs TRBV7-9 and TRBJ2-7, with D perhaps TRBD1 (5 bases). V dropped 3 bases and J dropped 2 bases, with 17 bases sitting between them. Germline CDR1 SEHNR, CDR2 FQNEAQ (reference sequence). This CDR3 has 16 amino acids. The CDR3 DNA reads TGTGCCAGCAGCTTCCCCCGGCAGGCAGGGCCCTACGAGCAGTACTTC. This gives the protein CASSFPRQAGPYEQYF. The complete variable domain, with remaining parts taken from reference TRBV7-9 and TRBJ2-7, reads DTGVSQNPRHKITKRGQNVTFRCDPISEHNRLYWYRQTLGQGPEFLTYFQNEAQLEKSRLLSDRFSAERPKGSFSTLEIQRTEQGDSAMYLCASSFPRQAGPYEQYFGPGTRLTVT.

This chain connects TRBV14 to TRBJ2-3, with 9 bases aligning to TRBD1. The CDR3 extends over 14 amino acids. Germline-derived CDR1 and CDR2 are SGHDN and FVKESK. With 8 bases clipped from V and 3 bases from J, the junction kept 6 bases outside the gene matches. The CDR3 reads CASSWDRATDTQYF. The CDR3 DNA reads TGTGCCAGCTCCTGGGACAGGGCAACAGATACGCAGTATTTT.

The CDR3 DNA follows: TGTGCCAGCAGCCCGGGATCCTCCTACGAGCAGTACTTC. This codes for CASSPGSSYEQYF. The chain carries TRBV11-2 and TRBJ2-7, with D possibly TRBD2 on 5 matching bases. CDR1 is SGHAT and CDR2 is FQNNGV in the germline V gene. The CDR3 runs to 13 residues. The germline V and J ends were trimmed by 5 bases and 0 bases, with 8 bases remaining between them.

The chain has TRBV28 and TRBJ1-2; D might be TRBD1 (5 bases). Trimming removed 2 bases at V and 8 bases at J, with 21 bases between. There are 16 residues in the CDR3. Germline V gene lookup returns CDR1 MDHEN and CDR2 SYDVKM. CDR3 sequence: CASSLKGDSIDWGYTF. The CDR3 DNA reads TGTGCCAGCAGTTTAAAAGGGGATTCTATTGATTGGGGCTACACCTTC.

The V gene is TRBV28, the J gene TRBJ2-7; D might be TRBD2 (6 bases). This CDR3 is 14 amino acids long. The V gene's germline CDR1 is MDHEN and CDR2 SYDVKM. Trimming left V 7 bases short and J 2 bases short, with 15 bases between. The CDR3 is CASTQAGWAYEQYF. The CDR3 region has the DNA TGTGCCAGCACCCAAGCGGGCTGGGCCTACGAGCAGTACTTC.

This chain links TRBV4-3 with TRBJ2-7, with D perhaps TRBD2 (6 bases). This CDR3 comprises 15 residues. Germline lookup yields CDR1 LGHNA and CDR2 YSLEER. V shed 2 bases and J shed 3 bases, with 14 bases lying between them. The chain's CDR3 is CASSQLWGESYEQYF. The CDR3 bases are TGCGCCAGCAGCCAATTATGGGGGGAGAGCTACGAGCAGTACTTC.

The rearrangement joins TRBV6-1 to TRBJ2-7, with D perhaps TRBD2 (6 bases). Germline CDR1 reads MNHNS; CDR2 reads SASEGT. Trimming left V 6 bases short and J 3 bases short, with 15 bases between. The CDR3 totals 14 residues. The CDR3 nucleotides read TGTGCCAGCAGCTCCCGGCGGGGAGGCTACGAGCAGTACTTC. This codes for CASSSRRGGYEQYF.

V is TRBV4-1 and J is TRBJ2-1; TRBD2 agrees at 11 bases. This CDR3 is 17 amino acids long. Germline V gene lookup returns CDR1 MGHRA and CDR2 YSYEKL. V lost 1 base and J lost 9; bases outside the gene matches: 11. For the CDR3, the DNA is TGCGCCAGCAGCCAAGGGGGACTAGCGGCGATAGGAAGTGAGCAGTTCTTC. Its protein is CASSQGGLAAIGSEQFF.

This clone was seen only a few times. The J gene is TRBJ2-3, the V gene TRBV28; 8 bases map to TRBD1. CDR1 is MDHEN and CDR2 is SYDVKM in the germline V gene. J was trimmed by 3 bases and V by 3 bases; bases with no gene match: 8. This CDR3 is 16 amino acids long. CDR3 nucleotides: TGTGCCAGCAGTTTTTCCTGGACAGGGCTAACAGATACGCAGTATTTT. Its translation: CASSFSWTGLTDTQYF.

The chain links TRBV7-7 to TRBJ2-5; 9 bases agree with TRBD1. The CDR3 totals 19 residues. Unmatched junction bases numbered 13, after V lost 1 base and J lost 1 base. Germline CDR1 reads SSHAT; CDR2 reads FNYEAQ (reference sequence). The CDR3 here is CASSLGTGVIALGQETQYF. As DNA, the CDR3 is TGTGCCAGCAGCTTAGGGACAGGGGTTATTGCTTTAGGCCAAGAGACCCAGTACTTC.

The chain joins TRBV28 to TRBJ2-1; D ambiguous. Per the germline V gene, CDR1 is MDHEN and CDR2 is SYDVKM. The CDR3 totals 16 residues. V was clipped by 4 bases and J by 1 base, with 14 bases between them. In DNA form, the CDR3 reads TGTGCCAGCAGTTCCTTAGAAACCAATTCCTACAATGAGCAGTTCTTC. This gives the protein CASSSLETNSYNEQFF. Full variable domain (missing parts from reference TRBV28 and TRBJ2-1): DVKVTQSSRYLVKRTGEKVFLECVQDMDHENMFWYRQDPGLGLRLIYFSYDVKMKEKGDIPEGYSVSREKKERFSLILESASTNQTSMYLCASSSLETNSYNEQFFGPGTRLTVL.

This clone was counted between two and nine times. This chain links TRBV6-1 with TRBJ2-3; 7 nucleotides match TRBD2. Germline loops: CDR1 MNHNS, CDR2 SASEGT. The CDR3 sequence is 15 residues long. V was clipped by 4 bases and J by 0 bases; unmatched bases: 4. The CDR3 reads CASSVGGGSTDTQYF. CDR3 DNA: TGTGCCAGCAGTGTGGGGGGAGGGAGCACAGATACGCAGTATTTT.

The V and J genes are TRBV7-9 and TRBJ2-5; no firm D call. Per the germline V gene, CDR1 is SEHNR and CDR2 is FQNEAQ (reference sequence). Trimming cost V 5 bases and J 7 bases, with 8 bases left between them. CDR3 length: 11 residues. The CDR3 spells CASSPELTQYF. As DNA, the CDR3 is TGTGCCAGCAGCCCGGAGCTGACCCAGTACTTC.

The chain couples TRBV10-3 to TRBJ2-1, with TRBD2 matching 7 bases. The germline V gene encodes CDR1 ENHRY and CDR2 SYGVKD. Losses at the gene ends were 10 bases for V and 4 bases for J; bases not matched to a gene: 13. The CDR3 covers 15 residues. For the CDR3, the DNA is TGTGCCACCCCTACTAGCGAACAATCTTACAATGAGCAGTTCTTC. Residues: CATPTSEQSYNEQFF.

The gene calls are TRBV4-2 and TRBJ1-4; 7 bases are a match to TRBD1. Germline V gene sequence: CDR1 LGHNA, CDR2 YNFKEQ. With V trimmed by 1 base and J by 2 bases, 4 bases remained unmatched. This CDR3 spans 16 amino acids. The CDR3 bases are TGTGCCAGCAGCCAAGTACGGACAGGCACTAATGAAAAACTGTTTTTT. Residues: CASSQVRTGTNEKLFF.

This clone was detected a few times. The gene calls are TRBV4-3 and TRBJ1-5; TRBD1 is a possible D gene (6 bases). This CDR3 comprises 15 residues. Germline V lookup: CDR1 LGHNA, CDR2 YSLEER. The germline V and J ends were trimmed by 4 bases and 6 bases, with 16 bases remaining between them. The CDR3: CASSPGGPGAQPQHF. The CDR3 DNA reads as TGCGCCAGCAGCCCGGGGGGGCCGGGGGCTCAGCCCCAGCATTTT.

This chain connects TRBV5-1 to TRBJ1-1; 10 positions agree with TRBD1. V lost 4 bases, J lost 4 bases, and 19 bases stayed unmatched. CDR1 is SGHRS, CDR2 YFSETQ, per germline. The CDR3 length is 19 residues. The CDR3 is CASSAPGTGVFGFGTEAFF. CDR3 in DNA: TGCGCCAGCAGCGCCCCCGGGACAGGGGTTTTTGGTTTCGGCACTGAAGCTTTCTTT.

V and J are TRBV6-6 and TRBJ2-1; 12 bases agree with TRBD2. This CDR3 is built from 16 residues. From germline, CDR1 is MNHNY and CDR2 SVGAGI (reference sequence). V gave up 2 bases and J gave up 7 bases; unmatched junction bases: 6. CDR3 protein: CASSYPKGLAGNEQFF. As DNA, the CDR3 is TGTGCCAGCAGTTACCCGAAAGGACTAGCGGGGAATGAGCAGTTCTTC.